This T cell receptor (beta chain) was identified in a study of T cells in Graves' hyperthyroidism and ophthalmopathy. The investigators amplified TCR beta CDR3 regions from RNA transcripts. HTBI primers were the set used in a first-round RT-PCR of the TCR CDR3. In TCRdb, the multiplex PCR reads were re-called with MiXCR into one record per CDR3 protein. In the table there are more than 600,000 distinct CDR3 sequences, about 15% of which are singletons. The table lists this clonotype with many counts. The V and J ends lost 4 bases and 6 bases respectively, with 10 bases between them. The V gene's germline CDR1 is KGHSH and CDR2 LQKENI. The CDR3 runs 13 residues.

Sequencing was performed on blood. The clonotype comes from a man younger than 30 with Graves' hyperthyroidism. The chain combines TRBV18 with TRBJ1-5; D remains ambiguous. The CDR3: CASSLHEGQPQHF. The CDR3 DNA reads TGTGCCAGCTCACTCCACGAGGGTCAGCCCCAGCATTTT.